This entry lists 18 T cell receptor beta chains sequenced from one sample in a study of T-cell reconstitution after alpha-beta-depleted transplantation in children. During its preparation, the TCRbeta library received unique molecular identifiers. From the PCR reads, TCRdb called clonotypes with MiXCR, one entry per CDR3 protein. The sample carries about 260,000 distinct CDR3 sequences, under 9.5% recorded once. Here the sequenced sample was PBMCs, mostly from graft donor cells, taken 180 days after TCRalphabeta/CD19-depleted stem cell transplant. The receptors come from a male patient aged 5 to 17 who had a stem cell transplant for acute lymphoblastic leukemia, so the T cells may come from the graft donor.

This clonotype was seen many times. The chain has TRBV28 and TRBJ2-1; 10 nucleotides line up with TRBD2. Germline CDR1 MDHEN, CDR2 SYDVKM. The CDR3 runs to 15 residues. Germline trimming cut 6 bases from V and 7 bases from J; bases unmatched to any gene: 9. The CDR3 DNA reads as TGTGCCAGCAGCTTAAGGGGACTAGCGTTGAATGAGCAGTTCTTC. Residues: CASSLRGLALNEQFF.

This rearrangement joins TRBV23-1 to TRBJ2-7; perhaps TRBD2 as D (6 bases). TRBV23-1 is an open reading frame, and its role is uncertain. Trimming cost V 7 bases and J 4 bases, with 14 bases left between them. CDR3 length equals 13 residues. CDR3 DNA: TGCGCCAGCACCCGGAGGGCGCTTTACGAGCAGTACTTC. This sequence encodes CASTRRALYEQYF.

A remark on this clonotype: A much bigger clone sits one base away, suggesting this may be a read error. CDR3 loop: CVSSPYTGTGFNEQFF. In DNA form, the CDR3 reads TGTGTCAGCAGCCCCTACACCGGGACAGGATTTAATGAGCAGTTCTTC. V gene TRBV11-2 combines with J gene TRBJ2-1; 8 bases align to TRBD1. The germline V gene encodes CDR1 SGHAT and CDR2 FQNNGV. The CDR3 is made up of 16 amino acids.

The chain employs TRBV9 and TRBJ2-5; 13 bases map to TRBD2. Germline assignment: CDR1 SGDLS and CDR2 YYNGEE. The CDR3 covers 15 residues. V trimming: 4 bases; J trimming: 5 bases; junction bases outside the gene matches: 5. This chain's CDR3 is CASSRTSGSEETQYF. CDR3 DNA: TGTGCCAGCAGCAGGACTAGCGGGAGTGAGGAGACCCAGTACTTC.

This clonotype has at least ten counts. V usage is TRBV25-1 and J usage is TRBJ1-1; perhaps TRBD1 as D (5 bases). This CDR3 is built from 14 residues. Germline V gene data show CDR1 as MGHDK and CDR2 as SYGVNS. The germline V and J ends were trimmed by 5 bases and 6 bases, with 16 bases remaining between them. The CDR3 reads CASSSWRGLAEAFF. The CDR3 bases are TGTGCCAGCAGTTCATGGCGGGGGTTGGCTGAAGCTTTCTTT.

This clonotype showed up just a few times. The chain joins TRBV7-9 to TRBJ2-3; TRBD2 aligns across 8 bases. The length of the CDR3 is 13 residues. J gave up 8 bases and V 5 bases, and 6 bases lay outside the gene matches. Germline CDR1 and CDR2: SEHNR and FQNEAQ (reference sequence). The CDR3 DNA follows: TGTGCCAGCAGCCGTAGCGGGATCGGTACGCAGTATTTT. It yields the protein CASSRSGIGTQYF.

This clonotype has ten or more counts. This chain joins TRBV4-1 and TRBJ2-1; TRBD2 agrees at 10 bases. Trimming removed 4 bases from V and 3 bases from J; junction bases left unmatched: 6. CDR3 length equals 16 residues. Germline V gives CDR1 MGHRA, CDR2 YSYEKL. CDR3 nucleotides: TGCGCCAGCAGCCTCTTAGCGGGAGGTAACTACAATGAGCAGTTCTTC. Amino acids: CASSLLAGGNYNEQFF.

Points on this clonotype: Possible read error: a much larger clone is one base away. It is likely a read error, because the conserved phenylalanine at the end of the CDR3 is missing. This sequence joins TRBV12-3 or TRBV12-4 and TRBJ2-7; tentative D call: TRBD2 (6 bases). V lost 6 bases and J lost 2, with 11 bases in between. CDR3 length: 13 amino acids. CDR3 region: CASSPRLAYEQYL. The CDR3 bases are TGTGCCAGCAGCCCTCGACTAGCCTACGAGCAGTACCTC.

In this sample, this clonotype turned up many times. The rearrangement uses TRBV7-8 and TRBJ1-2; D is uncertain. Trimming pared 1 base from V and 2 bases from J, leaving 17 bases between. The CDR3 is 17 residues long. The germline gives CDR1 SGHVS, CDR2 FQNEAQ. For the CDR3, the DNA is TGTGCCAGCAGCTTAGAGGCCAGGAGGAGAACAAACTATGGCTACACCTTC. The encoded protein is CASSLEARRRTNYGYTF.

Concerning this clonotype itself: This may be a read error: a much more frequent sequence differs by one nucleotide. The chain joins TRBV29-1 to TRBJ2-1; 10 bases are shared with TRBD2. V was clipped by 4 bases and J by 5 bases; unmatched bases: 5. CDR3 length: 14 amino acids. CDR1 and CDR2 from the germline V gene are SQVTM and ANQGSEA. In DNA, the CDR3 is TGCAGCGTTGTGCGGACTAGCGGAGACAATGAGCAGTTCTTC. The encoded protein is CSVVRTSGDNEQFF.

This clonotype was observed many times. This chain joins TRBV20-1 and TRBJ2-2; D unclear. Trimming shortened V by 7 bases and J by 8 bases, and 8 bases separated the two germline ends. Per the germline V gene, CDR1 is DFQATT and CDR2 is SNEGSKA (reference sequence). The CDR3 has 10 residues. The CDR3 DNA sequence: TGCAGTGTCATAAGGGGGGAGCTGTTTTTT. It translates to CSVIRGELFF.

Many counts were recorded for this clonotype. CDR3 loop: CASSHGGAKNIQYF. CDR3 in DNA: TGTGCCAGCAGCCACGGGGGTGCCAAAAACATTCAGTACTTC. This chain links TRBV6-1 with TRBJ2-4; D is possibly TRBD2 (6 bases). Per the germline V gene, CDR1 is MNHNS and CDR2 is SASEGT. This CDR3 region has 14 residues. V lost 6 bases to trimming and J lost 1 base, with 10 bases between them.

At least ten counts were recorded for this clonotype. The DNA of the CDR3 is TGCGCCAGCAGCCAAGATCCGGCGGGGAGTTTGTACAATGAGCAGTTCTTC. Translating it yields CASSQDPAGSLYNEQFF. The chain uses TRBV4-3 and TRBJ2-1; the D gene is possibly TRBD2 (6 bases). The germline CDR1 and CDR2 sequences are LGHNA and YSLEER. This CDR3 is 17 amino acids long. Trimming took 0 bases from V and 4 from J, leaving 16 bases between them.

This clonotype was counted at least ten times. V is TRBV10-3 and J is TRBJ2-7; the match to TRBD2 covers 13 bases. Losses at the gene ends were 6 bases for V and 2 bases for J; bases not matched to a gene: 4. The germline V gene encodes CDR1 ENHRY and CDR2 SYGVKD. The CDR3 has 15 residues. DNA for the CDR3: TGTGCCATCAGAGCGACTAGCGGGAGGCCCTACGAGCAGTACTTC. This encodes CAIRATSGRPYEQYF.

This clonotype came up many times. The V call is TRBV5-4, the J call TRBJ2-2; D ambiguous. Trimming removed 3 bases from V and 1 base from J, with 7 bases in between. This CDR3 spans 14 amino acids. Germline values: CDR1 SGHNT, CDR2 YYREEE (reference sequence). The CDR3 loop is CASSWNRNTGELFF. In nucleotides, the CDR3 is TGTGCCAGCAGCTGGAACAGGAACACCGGGGAGCTGTTTTTT.

This clonotype was recorded many times. The J gene is TRBJ2-7, the V gene TRBV29-1; no clear D. Germline V CDR1 and CDR2: SQVTM, ANQGSEA. The CDR3 runs to 13 residues. Trimming removed 5 bases from V and 3 bases from J, with 14 bases in between. The CDR3 loop reads CSVYVATDYEQYF. The DNA for the CDR3 is TGCAGCGTTTATGTCGCAACCGACTACGAGCAGTACTTC.

Note on this clonotype: Since a much larger clone is just one base distant, this may be a read error. V and J are TRBV6-1 and TRBJ2-1, with 12 bases that match TRBD2. Germline V lookup: CDR1 MNHNS, CDR2 SASEGT. The CDR3 consists of 12 residues. J gave up 9 bases and V 10 bases, and 4 bases lay outside the gene matches. For the CDR3, the DNA is TGTGCCACGACTAGCGGGGGTGGTGAGCAGTTCTTC. This gives the protein CATTSGGGEQFF.

This clonotype occurred many times. The chain is built from TRBV7-6 and TRBJ2-7, with D tentatively TRBD1 (5 bases). CDR1 SGHVS and CDR2 FNYEAQ come from the germline V gene. This CDR3 region has 12 residues. With 10 bases removed from V and 2 bases from J, the gap between germline ends came to 12 bases. The CDR3 sequence is CATPDSTYEQYF. The CDR3 DNA sequence: TGTGCCACTCCCGACAGTACCTACGAGCAGTACTTC.